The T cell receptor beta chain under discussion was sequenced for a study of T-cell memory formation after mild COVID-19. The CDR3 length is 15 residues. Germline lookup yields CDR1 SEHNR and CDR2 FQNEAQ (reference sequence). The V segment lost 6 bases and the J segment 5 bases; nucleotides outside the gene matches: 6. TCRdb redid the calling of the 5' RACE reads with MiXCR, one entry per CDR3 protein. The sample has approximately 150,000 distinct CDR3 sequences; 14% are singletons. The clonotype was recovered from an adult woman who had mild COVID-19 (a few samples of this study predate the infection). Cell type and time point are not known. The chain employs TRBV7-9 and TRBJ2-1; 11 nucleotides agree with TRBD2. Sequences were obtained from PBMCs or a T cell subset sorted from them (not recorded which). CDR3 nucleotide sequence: TGTGCCAGCAGTCAGGGGACTAGCGGCAACAATGAGCAGTTCTTC. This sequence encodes CASSQGTSGNNEQFF.